This entry describes one T cell receptor beta chain. Its matching antigen is unknown. From germline, CDR1 is SEHNR and CDR2 FQNEAQ (reference sequence). Trimming took 4 bases from V and 5 from J; bases not matched to a gene: 7. The CDR3 has 14 residues. The data derive from a study of cytotoxic CD8 clonotypes in ibrutinib-treated CLL. In the study overall: Patients: about 11 relapsed/refractory, approximately 14 treatment-naive, some 18 IGHV unmutated. The study, taken as a whole, reports: Treatment left the uncommon public clonotypes either contracted or stable in frequency. Circulating CD8+ T-cell counts were tracked by baseline clonality, which exceeded that of age-matched healthy donors.

Profiled with immunoSEQ multiplex PCR; TCRdb holds only in-frame clones, not every one. Here the sample spans about 26,000 clones, roughly 85% being singletons. The clonotype originates from a human donor with chronic lymphocytic leukemia. The chain recombines TRBV7-9 with TRBJ1-2, with 7 bases matching TRBD1. This material consisted of PBMCs, taken after 24 months of ibrutinib treatment. Here the CDR3 DNA reads TGTGCCAGCAGCTCCCGACAGGGAGGATATGGCTACACCTTC. Residues: CASSSRQGGYGYTF. Filled out from reference TRBV7-9 and TRBJ1-2, the complete variable domain reads DTGVSQNPRHKITKRGQNVTFRCDPISEHNRLYWYRQTLGQGPEFLTYFQNEAQLEKSRLLSDRFSAERPKGSFSTLEIQRTEQGDSAMYLCASSSRQGGYGYTFGSGTRLTVV.